This T cell receptor (beta chain) appears in the sequencing data of a study of cytomegalovirus exposure and HLA in healthy donors. Background on the study: Membership in the Caucasian-associated ancestry cluster was found for 75% to 85% of 300 to 500 genotyped donors.

The CDR3 covers 15 residues. The V segment lost 5 bases and the J segment 1 base; nucleotides outside the gene matches: 5. Germline lookup yields CDR1 LNHDA and CDR2 SQIVND (reference sequence). A multiplex PCR was run with 60 Vbeta primers and 13 Jbeta primers. Libraries were prepared by immunoSEQ multiplex PCR; TCRdb keeps only in-frame clonotypes and omits some of them. The sample contains 200,000 or so clones, roughly four fifths of which appear only once. This TCR came from a woman aged 18-30 years in good health and CMV-seropositive. The sequenced material came from PBMCs. The chain links TRBV19 to TRBJ2-5, with 9 bases that match TRBD2. The CDR3 region is CASSDLTSGQETQYF. The CDR3 region has the DNA TGTGCCAGTAGTGACCTGACTAGCGGCCAAGAGACCCAGTACTTC.